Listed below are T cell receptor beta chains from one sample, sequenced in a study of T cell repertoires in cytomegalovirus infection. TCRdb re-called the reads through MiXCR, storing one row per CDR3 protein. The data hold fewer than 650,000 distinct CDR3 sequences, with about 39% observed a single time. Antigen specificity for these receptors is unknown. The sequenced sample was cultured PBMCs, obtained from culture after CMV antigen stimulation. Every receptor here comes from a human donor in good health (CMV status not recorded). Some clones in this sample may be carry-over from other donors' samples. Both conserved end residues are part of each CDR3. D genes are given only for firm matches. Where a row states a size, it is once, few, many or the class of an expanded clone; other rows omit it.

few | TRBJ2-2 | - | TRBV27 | CASSFGDLNGPGELFF | TGTGCCAGCAGTTTTGGGGACCTAAATGGACCCGGGGAGCTGTTTTTT
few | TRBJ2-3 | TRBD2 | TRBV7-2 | CASSSSSGGDRDTQYF | TGTGCCAGCAGCTCCTCTAGCGGGGGGGATCGAGATACGCAGTATTTT
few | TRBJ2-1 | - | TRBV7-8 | CASSFGSSSEQFF | TGTGCCAGCAGCTTTGGGTCCTCGTCTGAGCAGTTCTTC
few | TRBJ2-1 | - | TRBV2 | CASSEAKGAGVYNEQFF | TGTGCCAGCAGTGAAGCGAAGGGGGCGGGGGTCTACAATGAGCAGTTCTTC
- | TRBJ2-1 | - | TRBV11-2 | CASSLDTNRFSSYNEQFF | TGTGCCAGCAGCTTAGATACCAACCGATTTAGCTCCTACAATGAGCAGTTCTTC
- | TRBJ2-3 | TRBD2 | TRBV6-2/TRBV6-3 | CASSRGTSGYTDTQYF | TGTGCCAGCAGTCGCGGGACTAGCGGATACACAGATACGCAGTATTTT
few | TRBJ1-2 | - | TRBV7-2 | CASSAGWGGGYTF | TGTGCCAGCAGCGCGGGTTGGGGTGGAGGCTACACCTTC
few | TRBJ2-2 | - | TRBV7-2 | CASSYFTGELFF | TGTGCCAGCAGCTACTTTACGGGGGAGCTGTTTTTT
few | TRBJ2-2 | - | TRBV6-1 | CASSVVGGYPNTGELFF | TGTGCCAGCAGTGTTGTTGGAGGGTACCCGAACACCGGGGAGCTGTTTTTT
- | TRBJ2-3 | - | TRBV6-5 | CASSYSIGGGTQYF | TGTGCCAGCAGTTACTCTATCGGGGGAGGTACGCAGTATTTT
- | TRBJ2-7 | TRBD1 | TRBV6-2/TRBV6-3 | CASSRTGGDYEQYF | TGTGCCAGCAGTCGGACAGGTGGGGACTACGAGCAGTACTTC
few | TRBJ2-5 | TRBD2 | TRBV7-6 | CASSRPAGGETQYF | TGTGCCAGCAGCCGACCAGCGGGAGGAGAGACCCAGTACTTC
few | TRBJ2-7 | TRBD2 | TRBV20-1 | CSAQDGETSPAGEQYF | TGCAGTGCTCAGGACGGAGAGACTAGCCCCGCGGGCGAGCAGTACTTC
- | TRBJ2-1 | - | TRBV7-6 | CASSEQAGAYNEQFF | TGTGCCAGCAGCGAGCAGGCAGGGGCCTACAATGAGCAGTTCTTC
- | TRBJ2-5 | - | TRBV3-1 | CASSLEGPGNPPGETQYF | TGTGCCAGCAGCCTCGAGGGGCCAGGGAACCCCCCAGGAGAGACCCAGTACTTC
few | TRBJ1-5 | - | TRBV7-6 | CASSKGPQDSNQPQHF | TGTGCCAGCAGCAAAGGTCCACAGGATAGCAATCAGCCCCAGCATTTT
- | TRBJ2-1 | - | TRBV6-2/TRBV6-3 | CASSYQLRTAEQFF | TGTGCCAGCAGTTACCAACTCAGGACAGCAGAGCAGTTCTTC
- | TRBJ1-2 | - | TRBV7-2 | CASSLVGSPISHYTF | TGTGCCAGCAGCTTAGTGGGCAGCCCTATATCTCACTACACCTTC
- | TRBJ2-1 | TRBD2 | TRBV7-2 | CASSDLPGGRVEQFF | TGTGCCAGCAGCGACCTTCCTGGGGGGAGGGTTGAGCAGTTCTTC
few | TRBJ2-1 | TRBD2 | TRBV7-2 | CASSPRPGTSPYNEQFF | TGTGCCAGCAGCCCCCGGCCGGGGACTAGTCCCTACAATGAGCAGTTCTTC
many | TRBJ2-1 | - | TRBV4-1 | CASSQDLVRAPYNEQFF | TGCGCCAGCAGCCAAGATCTAGTCAGGGCCCCCTACAATGAGCAGTTCTTC
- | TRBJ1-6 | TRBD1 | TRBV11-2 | CASSLGKGQGPSPLHF | TGTGCCAGCAGCTTAGGAAAGGGACAGGGTCCTTCACCCCTCCACTTT
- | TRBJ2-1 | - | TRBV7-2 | CASSDPGPSYNEQFF | TGTGCCAGCAGCGACCCGGGGCCCTCCTACAATGAGCAGTTCTTC
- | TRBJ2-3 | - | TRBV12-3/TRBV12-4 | CASSLVRSSTDTQYF | TGTGCCAGCAGTTTAGTGCGGAGTAGCACAGATACGCAGTATTTT